This entry features one T cell receptor (beta chain) sequence. The target antigen is unknown. The entry originates in a study of human T cells and chemical hapten exposure. Authors' processing steps: The median was around 100,000 TCRs per sample, ranging roughly 20,000 to 690,600. TCRdb used MiXCR to reprocess the 5' RACE reads, holding one entry per CDR3 protein. The V and J calls and clone size come from TCRdb's table, not from the authors' own analysis. The sample holds about 140,000 distinct CDR3 sequences, around 4.1% seen once. RNA extraction used unfractionated whole blood as the source of total RNA. V was clipped by 3 bases and J by 4 bases; unmatched bases: 12. The CDR3 contains 17 residues. In germline, CDR1 is SGDLS, CDR2 YYNGEE. Study results and caveats: High-frequency TCRs, those above 1 in 1000, stayed the same after DPC sensitization.

This chain joins TRBV9 and TRBJ2-3; 9 positions agree with TRBD2. The TCR was taken from a female donor in good health. The CDR3 is CASSALPSGTSPDTQYF. The CDR3 bases are TGTGCCAGCAGCGCCCTACCTTCCGGGACTAGCCCAGATACGCAGTATTTT.